This is a list of T cell receptor beta chains from one sample in a study of blood T cell repertoires in COVID-19. TCRdb's copy holds only in-frame clones and misses some; the assay was immunoSEQ multiplex PCR. The sample includes over 200,000 clones, 70% to 90% of them seen just once. Input material: PBMCs or T cells enriched from blood (not recorded which). The receptors originated from a man aged 35 to 55 who had recovered from COVID-19. Each CDR3 is given with its conserved first and last residue. Fields, in order: V gene, D gene, clone size, J gene, CDR3 DNA, CDR3 protein. A D gene is named only where the DNA matches it firmly. Clone size, where shown, is once, few, many, or a class for clones that have expanded.

TRBV7-2	TRBD2	few	TRBJ2-7	TGTGCCAGCAGTCACACACTAGCGGTCTACGAGCAGTACTTC	CASSHTLAVYEQYF
TRBV5-1	TRBD1	few	TRBJ1-2	TGCGCCAGCAGCTGGGACAGGGCCCCAAACTATGGCTACACCTTC	CASSWDRAPNYGYTF
TRBV6-5	TRBD1	-	TRBJ2-7	TGTGCCAGCAGCCCCAGCGGGGACAGGGCCCACGAGCAGTACTTC	CASSPSGDRAHEQYF
TRBV3-1/TRBV3-2	-	-	TRBJ2-3	TGTGCCAGCAGCCGTACGCGGCAGGGGAGCACGTATTTT	CASSRTRQGSTYF
TRBV7-3	TRBD1	-	TRBJ1-1	TGTGCCAGCAGCTTAACAGAGGACAGGGTAGAAACTGAAGCTTTCTTT	CASSLTEDRVETEAFF
TRBV11-2	-	-	TRBJ1-2	TGTGCCAGCAGCTTAGGGGACTGGGTGGGCTACACCTTC	CASSLGDWVGYTF
TRBV7-9	-	-	TRBJ2-3	TGTGCCAGCAGCCAATGGGGGCTGGGGATAGATACGCAGTATTTT	CASSQWGLGIDTQYF
TRBV7-3	-	-	TRBJ1-1	TGTGCCAGCAGCATGCAGTACACTGAAGCTTTCTTT	CASSMQYTEAFF
TRBV4-2	-	-	TRBJ2-1	TGTGCCAGCAGCCAAGTCCAGGAAGGGGATGAGCAGTTCTTC	CASSQVQEGDEQFF
TRBV3-1/TRBV3-2	TRBD1	many	TRBJ1-6	TGTGCCAGCAGAGACAGGGGATCTAATTCACCCCTCCACTTT	CASRDRGSNSPLHF
TRBV30	TRBD1	-	TRBJ1-3	TGTGCCTGGAGTACCTCCGGGACAGGGAGTATCTCTGGAAACACCATATATTTT	CAWSTSGTGSISGNTIYF
TRBV6-5	-	-	TRBJ2-7	TGTGCCAGCAGTTACCAGGGGTTCTACGAGCAGTACTTC	CASSYQGFYEQYF
TRBV2	TRBD1	-	TRBJ1-5	TGTGCCAGCAGTCTTGACAGGGGGGGTCAGCCCCAGCATTTT	CASSLDRGGQPQHF
TRBV30	-	once	TRBJ2-5	TGTGCCTGGAGTGTGGGGGGATCGGAGACCCAGTACTTC	CAWSVGGSETQYF
TRBV30	-	few	TRBJ1-1	TGTGCCTGGAGTGTAGAGGGGGGGACTGAAGCTTTCTTT	CAWSVEGGTEAFF
TRBV20-1	-	-	TRBJ1-2	TGCAGTGCTAGCGGGGGCTATGGCTACACCTTC	CSASGGYGYTF
TRBV5-6	TRBD1	-	TRBJ1-2	TGTGCCAGCAGCCGTGACAGGGACTATGGCTACACCTTC	CASSRDRDYGYTF
TRBV29-1	TRBD1	once	TRBJ1-1	TGCAGCGGCAATGAACAGGGGGCCCTAGGTACTGAAGCTTTCTTT	CSGNEQGALGTEAFF
TRBV5-6	TRBD1	-	TRBJ1-3	TGTGCCAGCAGCTTGATCCCTGGGACAGCCCTGGGAAACACCATATATTTT	CASSLIPGTALGNTIYF
TRBV5-1	TRBD1	-	TRBJ1-2	TGCGCCAGCAGCTCCACGACAGGGGCGCACTATGGCTACACCTTC	CASSSTTGAHYGYTF
TRBV5-1	TRBD1	-	TRBJ2-3	TGCGCCAGCAGCCCGGACAGGGGCACAGATACGCAGTATTTT	CASSPDRGTDTQYF
TRBV7-9	-	-	TRBJ1-4	TGTGCCAGCAGCTTAACGGGGAGGACTAATGAAAAACTGTTTTTT	CASSLTGRTNEKLFF
TRBV4-2	TRBD2	once	TRBJ2-7	TGTGCCAGCAGCCCGGGGGGGCGGGAGGCCCTCTACGAGCAGTACTTC	CASSPGGREALYEQYF
TRBV2	TRBD1	-	TRBJ1-1	TGTGCCAGCAGCACCGGGACAGCTAACACTGAAGCTTTCTTT	CASSTGTANTEAFF
TRBV27	TRBD2	-	TRBJ2-5	TGTGCCACCACCGCCGTTTCGGGGGGGGAGATCCAGTACTTC	CATTAVSGGEIQYF
TRBV19	-	-	TRBJ1-1	TGTGCCAGTAGTATACAGGGAGGGACTGAAGCTTTCTTT	CASSIQGGTEAFF
TRBV29-1	TRBD2	-	TRBJ2-5	TGCAGCGTCATACGACTAGCACAAGAGACCCAGTACTTC	CSVIRLAQETQYF
TRBV5-4	TRBD1	-	TRBJ1-2	TGTGCCAGCAGCCCTCCGGGACAGTCATTCTATGGCTACACCTTC	CASSPPGQSFYGYTF
TRBV7-9	-	many	TRBJ1-6	TGTGCCAGCAGCTTAGGTCCTCGGGGTTCACCCCTCCACTTT	CASSLGPRGSPLHF
TRBV29-1	TRBD1	-	TRBJ1-4	TGCAGCGTCGAGGACAGGGCGAAGGAAAAACTGTTTTTT	CSVEDRAKEKLFF